The clone carrying this T cell receptor (beta chain) occurred once. Its antigen is unidentified. This entry belongs to a study of shared clonotypes between healthy human individuals. Assay used: immunoSEQ multiplex PCR; TCRdb lists only in-frame clones, some missing. The sample shows 1,500,000 or so clones, 97% to 99% of them seen only once. Overall study results and limits: Despite large depth, rarefaction showed incomplete sorted-subset sequencing. Naive subsets typically showed greater estimated richness than memory subsets. Several donors shared approximately 5% of their naive CD4 clonotypes.

CDR3 length equals 14 residues. Germline lookup yields CDR1 SQVTM and CDR2 ANQGSEA. V dropped 4 bases and J dropped 7; count of bases not matched to a gene: 5. The receptor was derived from a man between 25 and 39 years old in good health. This chain connects TRBV29-1 to TRBJ2-1; 12 bases map to TRBD1. Sequenced sample: naive CD4+ T cells sorted from blood. The subset: CD45RA+ positively selected. CDR3 sequence: CSVGWDRGRNEQFF. CDR3 coding DNA: TGCAGCGTTGGATGGGACAGGGGGCGGAATGAGCAGTTCTTC.